These 30 T cell receptor beta chains came from one sample sequenced in a study of T cells in Graves' hyperthyroidism and ophthalmopathy. TCR beta CDR3 region amplification was performed from RNA transcripts. RT-PCR in the first round (using the HTBI primer set) targeted the TCR CDR3. One entry per CDR3 protein, called by TCRdb with MiXCR from the multiplex PCR reads. The sample has about 250,000 distinct CDR3 sequences; approximately 20% are singletons. Sequencing used blood. The receptors shown here come from a man aged 25 to 45 with Graves' ophthalmopathy.

In this sample, this clonotype turned up a few times. This sequence joins TRBV6-1 and TRBJ1-1, with a possible D match to TRBD1 (5 bases). Germline V gene lookup returns CDR1 MNHNS and CDR2 SASEGT. The V end was cut by 6 bases, the J end by 1 base, with 15 bases between. The CDR3 is 15 amino acids. The CDR3, as DNA: TGTGCCAGCAGAATCGGGACGCGAGGGAACACTGAAGCTTTCTTT. As protein: CASRIGTRGNTEAFF.

This chain connects TRBV12-5 to TRBJ1-5; D gene uncertain. CDR3 length equals 12 residues. The germline gives CDR1 LGHNT, CDR2 FRNRAP. Deletions cut 1 base from V and 4 bases from J, with 2 bases between. The CDR3 bases are TGTGCTAGTGGTTTGGAAAATCAGCCCCAGCATTTT. As protein: CASGLENQPQHF.

This clonotype was seen a handful of times. The chain joins TRBV5-1 to TRBJ1-2, with a weak D call TRBD1 (6 bases). In germline, CDR1 is SGHRS, CDR2 YFSETQ. This CDR3 is 14 amino acids long. V was trimmed by 1 base and J by 0 bases, leaving 7 bases between them. The DNA for the CDR3 is TGCGCCAGCAGCTTGACAGGGTCTAACTATGGCTACACCTTC. As protein: CASSLTGSNYGYTF.

Details on this clonotype: Its ends do not fully match the called genes, so a read error is possible. The chain joins TRBV28 to TRBJ1-2; D uncertain. The CDR3 sequence is 15 residues long. Germline CDR1 and CDR2: MDHEN and SYDVKM. CDR3 DNA sequence: TGTGCCAGCAGTTTTGCACGGGGAGGCAGCTATGGCTACGCCTTC. This sequence encodes CASSFARGGSYGYAF.

The CDR3 here is CASSLRKDRGITDTQYF. DNA for the CDR3: TGTGCCAGCAGCTTAAGAAAGGACAGGGGTATCACAGATACGCAGTATTTT. The chain couples TRBV11-3 to TRBJ2-3; 9 bases fit TRBD1. The germline CDR1 and CDR2 sequences are SGHNT and YENEEA. The junction had 8 bases not matched to a gene; V was cut back by 2 bases and J by 2 bases. The CDR3 is 17 residues long.

The genes are TRBV28 and TRBJ2-7; TRBD2 matches 9 bases. The CDR3 contains 13 residues. Germline-derived CDR1 and CDR2 are MDHEN and SYDVKM. The ends lost 3 bases at V and 5 bases at J; junction bases unmatched: 2. Written as DNA, the CDR3 is TGTGCCAGCAGTTTTTGCGGGAGGGACGAGCAGTACTTC. Translating it yields CASSFCGRDEQYF.

The gene calls are TRBV2 and TRBJ2-1; D is undetermined. Germline V lookup: CDR1 SNHLY, CDR2 FYNNEI. This CDR3 has 13 amino acids. Deletions cut 3 bases from V and 6 bases from J, with 9 bases between. CDR3 amino acids: CASSDWVRNEQFF. The CDR3 nucleotides read TGTGCCAGCAGTGATTGGGTTCGCAATGAGCAGTTCTTC.

This rearrangement joins TRBV6-5 to TRBJ1-6; no definite D call. The CDR3 covers 15 residues. V was clipped by 8 bases and J by 5 bases, with 16 bases between them. Germline V gives CDR1 MNHEY, CDR2 SVGAGI. CDR3 region: CASGRSNPHNSPLHF. The CDR3, as DNA: TGTGCCAGCGGTCGCTCGAACCCCCATAATTCACCCCTCCACTTT.

This clonotype was detected a few times. The V and J genes are TRBV6-1 and TRBJ2-7; D might be TRBD2 (5 bases). V lost 6 bases and J lost 2, with 17 bases in between. Germline lookup yields CDR1 MNHNS and CDR2 SASEGT. The CDR3 is 15 residues long. CDR3 protein: CASSQDPPRAYEQYF. The DNA for the CDR3 is TGTGCCAGCAGCCAAGACCCCCCGAGGGCCTACGAGCAGTACTTC.

This clonotype was seen ten or more times. The gene calls are TRBV12-3 or TRBV12-4 and TRBJ2-6; no reliable D call. The CDR3 consists of 16 residues. With 8 bases removed from V and 0 bases from J, the gap between germline ends came to 14 bases. The DNA of the CDR3 is TGTGCCAGCGGCCCAGTTCTCTACTCTGGGGCCAACGTCCTGACTTTC. The encoded protein is CASGPVLYSGANVLTF.

This clonotype was seen many times. V and J are TRBV28 and TRBJ2-7, with D hard to call. The CDR3 runs 10 residues. V was pared by 11 bases and J by 1 base, with 6 bases between. CDR1 and CDR2 (germline): MDHEN, SYDVKM. CDR3: CACGSYEQYF. As DNA, the CDR3 is TGTGCCTGCGGTTCCTACGAGCAGTACTTC.

The J gene is TRBJ2-1, the V gene TRBV20-1, with 9 bases matching TRBD2. CDR3 size: 15 residues. Germline lookup yields CDR1 DFQATT and CDR2 SNEGSKA (reference sequence). V lost 5 bases, J lost 8 bases, and 13 bases stayed unmatched. CDR3 region: CSAPVGSGSFDEQFF. The CDR3 DNA sequence: TGCAGTGCTCCTGTGGGTAGCGGGAGTTTTGATGAGCAGTTCTTC.

Only one count was recorded for this clonotype. The chain recombines TRBV14 with TRBJ2-7, with no clear D. Trimming took off 0 bases at V and 1 base at J, with 7 bases between the two ends. The germline gives CDR1 SGHDN, CDR2 FVKESK. This CDR3 is built from 14 residues. The CDR3 bases are TGTGCCAGCAGCCAAGAGGGCAGGTCCTACGAGCAGTACTTC. Its protein product is CASSQEGRSYEQYF.

In its sample, this clonotype was seen a few times. CDR3 sequence (DNA): TGCAGTGCTACGTTCCCTAACTCAAACACAGATACGCAGTATTTT. This translates into CSATFPNSNTDTQYF. The chain joins TRBV20-1 to TRBJ2-3; the D is unclear. The length of the CDR3 is 15 residues. Trimming removed 4 bases from V and 2 bases from J, with 16 bases in between. CDR1 is DFQATT and CDR2 is SNEGSKA in the germline V gene (reference sequence).

The sample holds a few counts of this clonotype. The chain employs TRBV5-1 and TRBJ2-7; a weak D match, TRBD1 (7 bases). Trimming cost V 0 bases and J 4 bases, with 17 bases left between them. Per germline, CDR1 SGHRS and CDR2 YFSETQ. CDR3 length equals 16 residues. The CDR3 DNA reads as TGCGCCAGCAGCTTGGCCGGGGGACAGACATCATACGAGCAGTACTTC. Translating gives CASSLAGGQTSYEQYF.

The J gene is TRBJ2-1, the V gene TRBV29-1; D remains unclear. There are 12 residues in the CDR3. V lost 4 bases and J 7 bases, leaving 11 bases between the germline ends. Germline lookup yields CDR1 SQVTM and CDR2 ANQGSEA. CDR3 loop: CSVAPSGNEQFF. CDR3 in DNA: TGCAGCGTTGCTCCCAGTGGGAATGAGCAGTTCTTC.

V is TRBV4-1 and J is TRBJ2-2, with 11 nucleotides matching TRBD2. Germline V lookup: CDR1 MGHRA, CDR2 YSYEKL. This CDR3 spans 15 amino acids. V was clipped by 1 base and J by 8 bases; unmatched bases: 3. CDR3 coding DNA: TGCGCCAGCAGCCAAGGACTAGCGGGATTTGGGGAGCTGTTTTTT. It translates to CASSQGLAGFGELFF.

The V call is TRBV28, the J call TRBJ2-1, with TRBD2 matching over 7 bases. CDR3 size: 15 residues. Unmatched junction bases numbered 10, after V lost 5 bases and J lost 6 bases. Germline CDR1 is MDHEN and CDR2 is SYDVKM. As DNA, the CDR3 is TGTGCCAGCAGTAGTACCGGGACTATATCCAATGAGCAGTTCTTC. Encoded protein: CASSSTGTISNEQFF.

This clonotype was counted many times. This chain connects TRBV7-8 to TRBJ2-1; D is possibly TRBD2 (6 bases). The V and J ends lost 1 base and 6 bases respectively, with 16 bases between them. Per the germline V gene, CDR1 is SGHVS and CDR2 is FQNEAQ. The CDR3 consists of 16 residues. CDR3: CASSLGAGPPVNEQFF. The CDR3 coding sequence is TGTGCCAGCAGCTTAGGAGCGGGCCCTCCCGTCAATGAGCAGTTCTTC. Drawing the rest from reference TRBV7-8 and TRBJ2-1, the complete variable domain is GAGVSQSPRYKVAKRGQDVALRCDPISGHVSLFWYQQALGQGPEFLTYFQNEAQLDKSGLPSDRFFAERPEGSVSTLKIQRTQQEDSAVYLCASSLGAGPPVNEQFFGPGTRLTVL.

This chain uses TRBV19 with TRBJ2-3; D gene ambiguous. The V and J ends lost 3 bases and 0 bases respectively, with 4 bases between them. In germline, CDR1 is LNHDA, CDR2 SQIVND (reference sequence). The CDR3 is 13 residues long. CDR3 loop: CASSMGSTDTQYF. CDR3 sequence (DNA): TGTGCCAGTAGTATGGGGAGCACAGATACGCAGTATTTT.

This clonotype showed up just a few times. This chain joins TRBV11-3 and TRBJ1-2; D not certain. The CDR3 runs to 12 residues. Germline V lookup: CDR1 SGHNT, CDR2 YENEEA. The ends were cut back, 5 bases at V and 1 base at J, with 5 bases in the middle. CDR3 in amino acids: CASSKNNYGYTF. The CDR3 region has the DNA TGTGCCAGCAGCAAAAATAACTATGGCTACACCTTC.

There are a few counts of this clonotype. V is TRBV28 and J is TRBJ2-3, with D possibly being TRBD2 (5 bases). Germline CDR1 and CDR2: MDHEN and SYDVKM. V gave up 3 bases and J gave up 2 bases, with 12 bases separating them. CDR3 length: 15 residues. Here the CDR3 reads CASSFPRTVTDTQYF. The DNA for the CDR3 is TGTGCCAGCAGTTTTCCTAGGACTGTCACAGATACGCAGTATTTT. Full variable domain (rest looked up from reference TRBV28 and TRBJ2-3): DVKVTQSSRYLVKRTGEKVFLECVQDMDHENMFWYRQDPGLGLRLIYFSYDVKMKEKGDIPEGYSVSREKKERFSLILESASTNQTSMYLCASSFPRTVTDTQYFGPGTRLTVL.

This clonotype was picked up a small number of times. This sequence joins TRBV20-1 and TRBJ2-5; perhaps TRBD1 as D (7 bases). Germline assignment: CDR1 DFQATT and CDR2 SNEGSKA (reference sequence). This CDR3 comprises 19 residues. The V end lost 0 bases, the J end lost 2 bases, and 25 bases lay between the germline ends. The CDR3 DNA sequence: TGCAGTGCTAGAGATCAAGCTCGACAGGGACTCACCATACAAGAGACCCAGTACTTC. It is translated as CSARDQARQGLTIQETQYF.

The rearrangement uses TRBV6-2 or TRBV6-3 and TRBJ2-1, with unresolved D. CDR3 length: 12 residues. Germline V gene lookup returns CDR1 MNHEY and CDR2 SVGEGT. The V and J ends lost 6 bases and 5 bases respectively, with 8 bases between them. In DNA form, the CDR3 reads TGTGCCAGCAGGGATACCAACAATGAGCAGTTCTTC. Protein: CASRDTNNEQFF.

This clonotype was seen more than once but under ten times. This chain joins TRBV20-1 and TRBJ1-4; D not resolved. The CDR3 consists of 13 residues. Trimming shortened V by 3 bases and J by 3 bases, and 8 bases separated the two germline ends. Germline assignment: CDR1 DFQATT and CDR2 SNEGSKA (reference sequence). Written as DNA, the CDR3 is TGCAGTGCTAGTGGGCAGCCTAATGAAAAACTGTTTTTT. Its translation is CSASGQPNEKLFF.

This clonotype was recorded a few times. The genes are TRBV24-1 and TRBJ2-2; 13 positions agree with TRBD2. Germline V CDR1 and CDR2: KGHDR, SFDVKD. The CDR3 loop spans 17 amino acids. The junction had 1 base not matched to a gene; V was cut back by 2 bases and J by 2 bases. This CDR3 is CATSDWTSGRNTGELFF. The CDR3 DNA reads as TGTGCCACCAGTGATTGGACTAGCGGGAGAAACACCGGGGAGCTGTTTTTT.

This clonotype occurred once. This sequence joins TRBV19 and TRBJ2-1, with a possible D match to TRBD1 (5 bases). This CDR3 has 13 residues. The V end was cut by 3 bases, the J end by 10 bases, with 13 bases between. CDR1 is LNHDA and CDR2 is SQIVND in the germline V gene (reference sequence). This CDR3 is CASSIPGHYEQFF. The CDR3 DNA sequence: TGTGCCAGTAGTATCCCTGGACACTACGAGCAGTTCTTC. The whole variable domain, filled in from reference TRBV19 and TRBJ2-1, reads DGGITQSPKYLFRKEGQNVTLSCEQNLNHDAMYWYRQDPGQGLRLIYYSQIVNDFQKGDIAEGYSVSREKKESFPLTVTSAQKNPTAFYLCASSIPGHYEQFFGPGTRLTVL.

This clonotype was picked up many times. The V gene is TRBV2, the J gene TRBJ2-7, with D perhaps TRBD1 (5 bases). CDR1 SNHLY and CDR2 FYNNEI come from the germline V gene. Trimming left V 4 bases short and J 4 bases short, with 11 bases between. The CDR3 runs 13 residues. This CDR3 is CASSVGRAYEQYF. In nucleotides, the CDR3 is TGTGCCAGCAGTGTAGGCAGGGCATACGAGCAGTACTTC.

In this sample, this clonotype turned up many times. This chain links TRBV24-1 with TRBJ1-2; unclear D gene. The length of the CDR3 is 14 residues. V dropped 4 bases and J dropped 5 bases, with 13 bases sitting between them. Germline V gene lookup returns CDR1 KGHDR and CDR2 SFDVKD. In DNA, the CDR3 is TGTGCCACCAGTGACCACACAAGAGCTTATGGCTACACCTTC. Its translation: CATSDHTRAYGYTF.

This sequence joins TRBV11-2 and TRBJ2-2; 7 nucleotides align to TRBD2. Germline V gene lookup returns CDR1 SGHAT and CDR2 FQNNGV. This CDR3 is 16 amino acids long. Trimming took 3 bases from V and 4 from J; bases not matched to a gene: 8. As DNA, the CDR3 is TGTGCCAGCAGCTTGCTTTCTAGCGGTCGCACCGGGGAGCTGTTTTTT. Residues: CASSLLSSGRTGELFF.